This TCR beta chain was obtained from a study of metastatic and nonmetastatic thyroid tumors. Study in general: Both malignant and benign thyroid patients supplied peripheral blood and tumor or nodule tissue samples, across which the repertoires of these patients were then compared. Study results and caveats: Malignant thyroid tumors reportedly had TCR beta diversity that was significantly higher than in benign nodules, in blood and tumor.

Among the patients, none had received any treatment before thyroid surgery. How the authors handled the data: A distant-metastasis classifier for papillary thyroid cancer was built using CDR3 differences across clinicopathological groups. TCRdb re-clonotyped the PCR reads via MiXCR. The V and J calls come from TCRdb's annotation, not from the publication. The sample contains about 45,000 clones, less than 5% of which appear only once. This clone was recorded at least ten times. Its antigen is not known. In germline, CDR1 is PRHDT, CDR2 FYEKMQ (reference sequence). Trimming removed 7 bases from V and 1 base from J, with 11 bases in between. The CDR3 has 14 residues.

Sequences were obtained from blood. The source is a female donor with papillary thyroid cancer or a benign thyroid nodule (not recorded which). Some clones in this sample may be carry-over from other donors' samples. V gene TRBV13 combines with J gene TRBJ2-1; possibly TRBD1 for D (6 bases). CDR3 loop: CASMGAPSYNEQFF. CDR3 DNA: TGTGCCAGCATGGGGGCCCCTTCCTACAATGAGCAGTTCTTC.